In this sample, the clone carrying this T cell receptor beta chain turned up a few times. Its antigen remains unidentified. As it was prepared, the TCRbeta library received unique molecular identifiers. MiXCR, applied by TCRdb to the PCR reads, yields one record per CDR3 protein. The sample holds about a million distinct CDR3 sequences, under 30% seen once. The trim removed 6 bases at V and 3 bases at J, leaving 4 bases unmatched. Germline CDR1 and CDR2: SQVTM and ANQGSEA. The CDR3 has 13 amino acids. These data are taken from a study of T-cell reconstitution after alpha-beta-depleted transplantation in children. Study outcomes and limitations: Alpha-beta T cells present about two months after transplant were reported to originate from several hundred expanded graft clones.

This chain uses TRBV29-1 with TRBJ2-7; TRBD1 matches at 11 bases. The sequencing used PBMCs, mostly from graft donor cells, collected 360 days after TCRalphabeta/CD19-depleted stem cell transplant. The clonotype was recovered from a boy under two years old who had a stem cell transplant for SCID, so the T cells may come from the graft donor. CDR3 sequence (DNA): TGCAGCGTCGGGGACAGGGGGTTCTACGAGCAGTACTTC. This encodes CSVGDRGFYEQYF.